Listed below are T cell receptor beta chains from one sample, sequenced in a study of blood T cell repertoires in COVID-19. TCRdb's copy holds only in-frame clones and misses some; the assay was immunoSEQ multiplex PCR. Of some 220,000 clones listed, roughly four fifths are singletons. Sample: peripheral blood. Receptors originate from a man aged 50-60 years with acute or convalescent COVID-19. The CDR3 runs from the conserved cysteine through the conserved F or W.

>TRBV19|TRBJ2-1
CASSRTSGAYNEQFF
>TRBV11-2|TRBJ1-1
CASSPGIGTEAFF
>TRBV5-1|TRBJ1-1
CASSLYSTGGTEAFF
>TRBV5-1|TRBJ1-2
CASSLGGLNYGYTF
>TRBV19|TRBJ1-3
CASSIIQGAGNTIYF
>TRBV7-8|TRBJ2-1
CASSFVINEQFF
>TRBV12-3/TRBV12-4|TRBJ2-7
CASRRTGTYEQYF
>TRBV10-1|TRBJ1-5
CASSEVLQGVRGNQPQHF
>TRBV4-1|TRBJ1-2
CASSQVVGEDYGYTF
>TRBV5-4|TRBJ2-3
CASSLGGGGPDTQYF
>TRBV5-1|TRBJ2-5
CASKEGETQYF
>TRBV10-2|TRBJ2-7
CASSDLVNYEQYF
>TRBV28|TRBJ2-1
CASSLSEPNEQFF
>TRBV9|TRBJ2-7
CASSPRTVSYEQYF
>TRBV19|TRBJ2-1
CASSIEGHSSSYNEQFF
>TRBV9|TRBJ1-1
CASSTNAGGTEAFF